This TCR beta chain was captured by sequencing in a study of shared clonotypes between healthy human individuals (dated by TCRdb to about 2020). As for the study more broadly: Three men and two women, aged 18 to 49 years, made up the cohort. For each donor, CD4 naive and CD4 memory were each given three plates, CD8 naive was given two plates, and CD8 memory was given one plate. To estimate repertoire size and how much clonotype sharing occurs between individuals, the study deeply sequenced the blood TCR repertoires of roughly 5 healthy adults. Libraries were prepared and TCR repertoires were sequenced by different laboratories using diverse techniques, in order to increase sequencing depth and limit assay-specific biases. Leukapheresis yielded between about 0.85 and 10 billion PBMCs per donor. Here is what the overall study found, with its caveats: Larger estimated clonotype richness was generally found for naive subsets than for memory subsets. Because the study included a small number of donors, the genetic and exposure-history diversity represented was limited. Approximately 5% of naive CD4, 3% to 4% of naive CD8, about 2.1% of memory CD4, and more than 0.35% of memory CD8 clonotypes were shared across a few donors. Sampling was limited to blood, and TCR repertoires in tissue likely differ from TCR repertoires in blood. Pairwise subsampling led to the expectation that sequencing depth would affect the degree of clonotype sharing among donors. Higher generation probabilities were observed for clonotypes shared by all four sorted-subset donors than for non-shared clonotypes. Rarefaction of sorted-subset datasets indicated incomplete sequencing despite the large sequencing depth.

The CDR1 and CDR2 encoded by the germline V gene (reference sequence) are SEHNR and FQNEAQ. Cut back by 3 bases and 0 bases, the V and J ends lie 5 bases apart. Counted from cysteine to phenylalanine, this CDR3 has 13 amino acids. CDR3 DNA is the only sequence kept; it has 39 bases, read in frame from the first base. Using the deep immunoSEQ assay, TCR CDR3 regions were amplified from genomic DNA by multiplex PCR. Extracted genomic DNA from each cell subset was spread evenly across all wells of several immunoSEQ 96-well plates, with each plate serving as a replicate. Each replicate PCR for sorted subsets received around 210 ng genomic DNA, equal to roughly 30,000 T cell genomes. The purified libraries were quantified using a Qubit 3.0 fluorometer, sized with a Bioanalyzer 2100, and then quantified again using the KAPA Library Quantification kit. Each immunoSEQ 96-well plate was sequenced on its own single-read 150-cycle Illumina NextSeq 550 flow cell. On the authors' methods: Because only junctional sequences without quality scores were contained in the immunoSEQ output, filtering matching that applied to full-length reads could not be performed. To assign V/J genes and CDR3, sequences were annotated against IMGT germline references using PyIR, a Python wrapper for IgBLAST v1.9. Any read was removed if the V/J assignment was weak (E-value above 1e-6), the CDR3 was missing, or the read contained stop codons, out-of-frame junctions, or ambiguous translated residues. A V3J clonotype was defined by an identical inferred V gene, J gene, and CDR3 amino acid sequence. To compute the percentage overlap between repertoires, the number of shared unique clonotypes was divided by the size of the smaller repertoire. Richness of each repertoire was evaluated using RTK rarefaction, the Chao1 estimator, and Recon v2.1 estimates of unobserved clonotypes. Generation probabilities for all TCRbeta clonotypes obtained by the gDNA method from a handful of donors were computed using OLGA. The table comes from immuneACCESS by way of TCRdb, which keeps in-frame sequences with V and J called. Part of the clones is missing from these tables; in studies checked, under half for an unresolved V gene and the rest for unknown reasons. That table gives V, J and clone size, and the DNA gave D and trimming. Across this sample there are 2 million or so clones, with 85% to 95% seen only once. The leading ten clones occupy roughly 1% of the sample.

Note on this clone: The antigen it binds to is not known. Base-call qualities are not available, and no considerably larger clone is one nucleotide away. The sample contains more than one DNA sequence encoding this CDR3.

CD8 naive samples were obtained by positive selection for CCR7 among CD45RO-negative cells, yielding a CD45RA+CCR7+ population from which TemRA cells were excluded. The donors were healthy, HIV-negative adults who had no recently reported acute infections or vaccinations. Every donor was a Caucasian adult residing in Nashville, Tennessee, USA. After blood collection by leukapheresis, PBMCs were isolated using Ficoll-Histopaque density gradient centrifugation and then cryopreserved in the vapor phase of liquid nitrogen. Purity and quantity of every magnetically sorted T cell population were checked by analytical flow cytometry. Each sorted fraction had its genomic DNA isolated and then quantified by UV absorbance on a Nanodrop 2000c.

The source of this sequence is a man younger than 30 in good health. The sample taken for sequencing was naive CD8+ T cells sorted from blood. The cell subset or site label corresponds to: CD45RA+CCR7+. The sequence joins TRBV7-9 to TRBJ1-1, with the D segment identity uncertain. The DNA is TGTGCCAGCAGCTTTGACTTGAACACTGAAGCTTTCTTT. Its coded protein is CASSFDLNTEAFF.